These T cell receptor beta chains were read from a single sample in a study of T cells in Graves' hyperthyroidism and ophthalmopathy. TCRdb redid the calling of the multiplex PCR reads with MiXCR, one entry per CDR3 protein. The sample shows roughly 710,000 distinct CDR3 sequences, 35% of them seen only once. Sequencing was carried out using blood. The receptors here all came from a woman aged 35 to 49 with Graves' hyperthyroidism. CDR3s include the opening cysteine and the closing phenylalanine or tryptophan. The D gene is left open where the match is weak. A row's size may be missing; if present it is once, few, many or a size class.

CDR3aa	CDR3nt	d_gene	v_gene	j_gene	abundance
CASSPRGTGGTEAFF	TGTGCCAGCAGCCCCCGGGGGACAGGGGGCACTGAAGCTTTCTTT	TRBD1	TRBV7-9	TRBJ1-1	few
CASLRNNEQFF	TGTGCCAGCTTACGCAACAATGAGCAGTTCTTC	NA	TRBV7-2	TRBJ2-1	NA
CASKVTGGVDEQYF	TGTGCCAGTAAGGTGACAGGGGGCGTGGACGAGCAGTACTTC	TRBD1	TRBV19	TRBJ2-7	many
CASSYRDSNTGELFF	TGTGCCAGCAGCTACCGGGACTCCAACACCGGGGAGCTGTTTTTT	NA	TRBV3-1	TRBJ2-2	NA
CASSRGGSNQPQHF	TGTGCCAGCAGTCGGGGAGGAAGCAATCAGCCCCAGCATTTT	NA	TRBV2	TRBJ1-5	many
CASSQVAGAQPQHF	TGTGCCAGCAGCCAAGTGGCAGGGGCACAGCCCCAGCATTTT	NA	TRBV4-2	TRBJ1-5	NA
CASSVGRPKTTEAFF	TGTGCCAGCAGCGTGGGACGGCCTAAGACAACTGAAGCTTTCTTT	NA	TRBV5-8	TRBJ1-1	few
CASSILLGSESPLHF	TGTGCCAGTAGTATCCTCCTCGGGTCGGAATCACCCCTCCACTTT	NA	TRBV19	TRBJ1-6	NA
CATATGDSQETQYF	TGTGCCACCGCGACGGGGGACAGCCAAGAGACCCAGTACTTC	NA	TRBV15	TRBJ2-5	many
CASMKGGQENTIYF	TGCGCCAGCATGAAGGGGGGACAGGAGAACACCATATATTTT	TRBD1	TRBV10-2	TRBJ1-3	NA
CASSRDRVGTEAFF	TGTGCCAGTAGTCGCGACAGGGTGGGAACTGAAGCTTTCTTT	TRBD1	TRBV19	TRBJ1-1	many
CASSLPTGIYEQYF	TGTGCCAGCAGTTTACCCACAGGGATCTACGAGCAGTACTTC	NA	TRBV28	TRBJ2-7	NA
CATFVDADPYNEQFF	TGCGCCACCTTCGTGGATGCCGACCCCTACAATGAGCAGTTCTTC	NA	TRBV10-2	TRBJ2-1	NA
CASSLQTGGPYGYTF	TGTGCCAGCAGTCTCCAGACAGGGGGACCTTATGGCTACACCTTC	TRBD1	TRBV5-6	TRBJ1-2	NA
CASSFLSSLKDGYTF	TGTGCCAGCAGCTTTCTTTCCTCCCTCAAGGATGGCTACACCTTC	NA	TRBV7-9	TRBJ1-2	few
CSARNSGTPSDTGELFF	TGCAGTGCTAGGAACTCCGGGACCCCCTCGGACACCGGGGAGCTGTTTTTT	NA	TRBV20-1	TRBJ2-2	NA
CAISESPTSGNTIYF	TGTGCCATCAGTGAGTCGCCCACCTCTGGAAACACCATATATTTT	NA	TRBV10-3	TRBJ1-3	NA
CSAREDRGGNTIYF	TGCAGTGCTAGGGAAGATCGGGGAGGAAACACCATATATTTT	NA	TRBV20-1	TRBJ1-3	NA
CSARDPGQGQETQYF	TGCAGTGCTAGAGATCCGGGACAGGGACAAGAGACCCAGTACTTC	TRBD1	TRBV20-1	TRBJ2-5	many
CASGAVNTEAFF	TGTGCCAGCGGGGCAGTGAACACTGAAGCTTTCTTT	NA	TRBV9	TRBJ1-1	NA
CASGTGEQPQHF	TGTGCCAGCGGGACAGGGGAGCAGCCCCAGCATTTT	TRBD1	TRBV6-5	TRBJ1-5	NA
CASSYLDTQPQHF	TGTGCCAGCAGTTATTTGGATACCCAGCCCCAGCATTTT	NA	TRBV6-5	TRBJ1-5	many
CASSYRGQGGGTEAFF	TGTGCCAGCAGCTACCGGGGACAGGGTGGAGGAACTGAAGCTTTCTTT	TRBD1	TRBV11-2	TRBJ1-1	NA
CASSRLTDDSGNTIYF	TGTGCCAGCAGTCGTTTGACTGACGACTCTGGAAACACCATATATTTT	NA	TRBV6-6	TRBJ1-3	few
CASSYEEAFF	TGTGCCAGCAGTTACGAGGAGGCTTTCTTT	NA	TRBV6-6	TRBJ1-1	few
CASSQGAVGGRGEETQYF	TGCGCCAGCAGCCAAGGGGCGGTGGGCGGGAGGGGCGAAGAGACCCAGTACTTC	TRBD2	TRBV4-3	TRBJ2-5	few
CSAPPPLAEETQYF	TGCAGTGCTCCCCCTCCACTAGCGGAAGAGACCCAGTACTTC	TRBD2	TRBV20-1	TRBJ2-5	many
CASSGGVGESEQYF	TGCGCCAGCAGCGGAGGGGTAGGCGAGAGCGAGCAGTACTTC	NA	TRBV5-1	TRBJ2-7	NA
CASSPETGVDGYTF	TGTGCCAGCTCACCGGAAACAGGGGTGGATGGCTACACCTTC	TRBD1	TRBV25-1	TRBJ1-2	NA
CASRGAGMETQYF	TGTGCCAGCAGGGGGGCCGGCATGGAGACCCAGTACTTC	NA	TRBV2	TRBJ2-5	many
CASSQETWFQETQYF	TGCGCCAGCAGCCAGGAAACTTGGTTCCAAGAGACCCAGTACTTC	NA	TRBV4-1	TRBJ2-5	many
CASSPTGTNSYEQYF	TGTGCCAGCAGCCCAACAGGGACGAATTCCTACGAGCAGTACTTC	NA	TRBV7-8	TRBJ2-7	NA
CAISESGGGGETQYF	TGTGCCATCAGTGAGTCAGGAGGGGGGGGAGAGACCCAGTACTTC	NA	TRBV10-3	TRBJ2-5	NA
CATTELAGASNQPQHF	TGTGCCACCACCGAGTTAGCCGGGGCTAGCAATCAGCCCCAGCATTTT	NA	TRBV19	TRBJ1-5	few
CASSWGRVTEAFF	TGTGCCAGCAGCTGGGGCAGGGTCACTGAAGCTTTCTTT	NA	TRBV7-9	TRBJ1-1	many
CAIQGPYGYTF	TGTGCCATCCAGGGTCCCTATGGCTACACCTTC	NA	TRBV10-3	TRBJ1-2	many
CASNPTASSYEQYF	TGCGCCAGCAACCCTACCGCAAGCTCCTACGAGCAGTACTTC	NA	TRBV4-1	TRBJ2-7	many
CASSPPSTEVAFF	TGTGCCAGCTCACCACCGTCCACAGAAGTCGCTTTCTTT	NA	TRBV18	TRBJ1-1	few
CASSPGGDRPLLMRLFF	TGCGCCAGCAGCCCCGGAGGCGACAGGCCCCTCTTGATGAGACTGTTTTTT	NA	TRBV5-5	TRBJ1-4	NA
CAGSQGAGENTEAFF	TGCGCCGGCAGCCAAGGGGCCGGGGAGAACACTGAAGCTTTCTTT	NA	TRBV4-3	TRBJ1-1	NA
CSARGRTATNEKLFF	TGCAGTGCTAGGGGTAGGACGGCAACTAATGAAAAACTGTTTTTT	NA	TRBV20-1	TRBJ1-4	few
CSARDAKRGRRNEQYF	TGCAGTGCTAGAGACGCTAAGCGGGGTCGCCGGAATGAGCAGTACTTC	TRBD2	TRBV20-1	TRBJ2-5	NA
CASGPPGQGWNQPQHF	TGTGCTAGTGGCCCCCCGGGACAGGGGTGGAATCAGCCCCAGCATTTT	TRBD1	TRBV12-5	TRBJ1-5	NA
CASTAGGSNQPQHF	TGTGCCAGTACAGCTGGGGGAAGCAATCAGCCCCAGCATTTT	NA	TRBV19	TRBJ1-5	many
CASGSSGQGIQPQHF	TGTGCCAGCGGGAGTTCCGGACAGGGGATTCAGCCCCAGCATTTT	TRBD1	TRBV2	TRBJ1-5	NA